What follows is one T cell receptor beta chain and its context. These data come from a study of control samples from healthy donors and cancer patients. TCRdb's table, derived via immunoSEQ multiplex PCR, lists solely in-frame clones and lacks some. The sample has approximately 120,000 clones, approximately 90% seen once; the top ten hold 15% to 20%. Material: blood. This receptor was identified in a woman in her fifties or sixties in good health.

CDR3 protein: CASSIPSLKAGNQPQHF. The CDR3 DNA reads TGTGCCAGTAGTATCCCCTCTTTAAAGGCGGGCAATCAGCCCCAGCATTTT. The chain is built from TRBV19 and TRBJ1-5; the D is unclear. This CDR3 comprises 17 residues. Trimming shortened V by 3 bases and J by 2 bases, and 17 bases separated the two germline ends. Germline V CDR1 and CDR2: LNHDA, SQIVND (reference sequence).